This T cell receptor beta chain originates from a study of T cells after yellow fever vaccination. Study in general: Fractions containing few cells were prepared with SMART-Seq v4 Ultra Low Input. Findings and caveats of the study: Post-booster reappearance was seen for most primary-vaccination clones (96% CD4, around 89% CD8). Though it reached lower strength, the secondary response hit its peak faster, day 5 versus 15.

The authors made TCR cDNA by 5'RACE template switching, adding a universal primer site and UMIs. TCRdb redid the calling of the 5' RACE reads with MiXCR, one entry per CDR3 protein. The sample contains approximately 300,000 distinct CDR3 sequences, about 10% of which appear only once. The table lists this clonotype with many counts. Its antigen is not known. Germline CDR1 DFQATT, CDR2 SNEGSKA (reference sequence). The V end lost 5 bases, the J end lost 3 bases, and 11 bases lay between the germline ends. The CDR3 consists of 12 residues. This sequence joins TRBV20-1 and TRBJ2-7, with no clear D. The sample in question was CD4+ T cells sorted from PBMCs, obtained 45 days after the yellow fever booster vaccination. This clonotype originated in a man between 18 and 29 years old who received the YFV17D yellow fever vaccine. The CDR3: CSAHYSLYEQYF. CDR3 nucleotides: TGCAGTGCTCACTATTCTCTCTACGAGCAGTACTTC.